The text below deals with one T cell receptor (beta chain). Original data processing: By means of reference gene primer amplification, nucleated cell counts were estimated. Repertoires were generated with immunoSEQ multiplex PCR, while TCRdb's copy carries only in-frame clones and drops some. The V and J calls and clone size were taken over from that table, and D and trimming were inferred from the DNA. The sample includes 140,000 to 150,000 clones, roughly 81% seen only once; the top ten take more than 7%. The sample originates from a study of blood T cell repertoires in COVID-19. The receptor's source is a human donor with acute or convalescent COVID-19. The donor label of this sample is uncertain. Source material: peripheral blood.

For the CDR3, the DNA is TGTGCCTGGGCCTTGGGCTTGCAAGAGACCCAGTACTTC. Translating it yields CAWALGLQETQYF. The genes are TRBV30 and TRBJ2-5; D not resolved. The V gene's germline CDR1 is GTSNPN and CDR2 SVGIG (reference sequence). Trimming shortened V by 5 bases and J by 2 bases, and 12 bases separated the two germline ends. The CDR3 has 13 residues.